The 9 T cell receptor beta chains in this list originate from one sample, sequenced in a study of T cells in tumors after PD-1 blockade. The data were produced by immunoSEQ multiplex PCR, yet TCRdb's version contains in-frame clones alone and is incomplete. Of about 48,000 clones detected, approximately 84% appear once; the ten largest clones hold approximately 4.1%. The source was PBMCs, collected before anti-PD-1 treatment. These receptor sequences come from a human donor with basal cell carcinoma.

This CDR3 is CASSYRYQTGTGANTEAFF. The CDR3 DNA follows: TGTGCCAGCAGCTATCGGTATCAAACCGGGACAGGGGCGAACACTGAAGCTTTCTTT. The V and J genes are TRBV11-2 and TRBJ1-1; 10 bases fit TRBD1. Germline-derived CDR1 and CDR2 are SGHAT and FQNNGV. This CDR3 spans 19 amino acids. The V segment lost 4 bases and the J segment 1 base; nucleotides outside the gene matches: 15. Full variable domain (remainder filled in from reference TRBV11-2 and TRBJ1-1): EAGVAQSPRYKIIEKRQSVAFWCNPISGHATLYWYQQILGQGPKLLIQFQNNGVVDDSQLPKDRFSAERLKGVDSTLKIQPAKLEDSAVYLCASSYRYQTGTGANTEAFFGQGTRLTVV.

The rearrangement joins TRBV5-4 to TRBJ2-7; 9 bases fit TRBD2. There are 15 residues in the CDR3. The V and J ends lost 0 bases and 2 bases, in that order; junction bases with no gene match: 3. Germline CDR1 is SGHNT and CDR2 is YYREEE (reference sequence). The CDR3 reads CASSLGGLATYEQYF. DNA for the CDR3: TGTGCCAGCAGCTTGGGGGGACTAGCCACCTACGAGCAGTACTTC.

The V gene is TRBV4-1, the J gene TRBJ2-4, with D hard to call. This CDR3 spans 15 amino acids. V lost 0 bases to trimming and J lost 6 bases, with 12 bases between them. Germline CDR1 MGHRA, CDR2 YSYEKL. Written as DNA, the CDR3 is TGCGCCAGCAGCCAAGAATCGACACTCTCAAACATTCAGTACTTC. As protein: CASSQESTLSNIQYF.

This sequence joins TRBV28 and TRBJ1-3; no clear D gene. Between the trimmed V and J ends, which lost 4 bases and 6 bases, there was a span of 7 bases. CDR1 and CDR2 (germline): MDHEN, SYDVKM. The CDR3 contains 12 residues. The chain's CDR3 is CASSWAQNTIYF. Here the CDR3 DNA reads TGTGCCAGCAGTTGGGCCCAAAACACCATATATTTT.

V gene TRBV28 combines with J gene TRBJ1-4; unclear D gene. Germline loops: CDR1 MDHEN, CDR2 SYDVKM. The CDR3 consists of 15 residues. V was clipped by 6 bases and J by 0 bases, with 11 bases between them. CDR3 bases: TGTGCCAGCAGCCCCCGGGGTTCAACTAATGAAAAACTGTTTTTT. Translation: CASSPRGSTNEKLFF.

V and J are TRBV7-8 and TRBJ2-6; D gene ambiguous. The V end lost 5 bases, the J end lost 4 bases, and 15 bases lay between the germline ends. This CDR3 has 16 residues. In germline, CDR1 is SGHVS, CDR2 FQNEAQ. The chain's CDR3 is CASSPDPARGANVLTF. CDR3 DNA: TGTGCCAGCAGCCCAGACCCCGCACGGGGGGCCAACGTCCTGACTTTC. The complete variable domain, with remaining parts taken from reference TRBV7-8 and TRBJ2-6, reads GAGVSQSPRYKVAKRGQDVALRCDPISGHVSLFWYQQALGQGPEFLTYFQNEAQLDKSGLPSDRFFAERPEGSVSTLKIQRTQQEDSAVYLCASSPDPARGANVLTFGAGSRLTVL.

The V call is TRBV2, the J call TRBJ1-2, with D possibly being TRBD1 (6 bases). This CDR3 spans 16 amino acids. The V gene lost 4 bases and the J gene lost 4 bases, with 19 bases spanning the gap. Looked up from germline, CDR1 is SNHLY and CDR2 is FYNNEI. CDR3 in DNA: TGTGCCAGCAGTGGTTTTCAGGGGACCCTGTCCTATGGCTACACCTTC. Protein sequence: CASSGFQGTLSYGYTF.

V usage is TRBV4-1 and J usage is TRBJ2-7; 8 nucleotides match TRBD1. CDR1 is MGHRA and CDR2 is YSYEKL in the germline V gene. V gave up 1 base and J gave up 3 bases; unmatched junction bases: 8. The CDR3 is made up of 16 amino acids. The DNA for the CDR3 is TGCGCCAGCAGCCAAGCCTTTCGGGACAGGAGCTACGAGCAGTACTTC. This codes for CASSQAFRDRSYEQYF.

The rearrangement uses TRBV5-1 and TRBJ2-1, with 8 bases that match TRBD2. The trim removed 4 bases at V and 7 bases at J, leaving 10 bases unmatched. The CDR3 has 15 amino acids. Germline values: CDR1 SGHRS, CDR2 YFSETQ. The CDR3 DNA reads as TGCGCCAGCAGCCCCGGACTAGCCCAAGGTAATGAGCAGTTCTTC. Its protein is CASSPGLAQGNEQFF.